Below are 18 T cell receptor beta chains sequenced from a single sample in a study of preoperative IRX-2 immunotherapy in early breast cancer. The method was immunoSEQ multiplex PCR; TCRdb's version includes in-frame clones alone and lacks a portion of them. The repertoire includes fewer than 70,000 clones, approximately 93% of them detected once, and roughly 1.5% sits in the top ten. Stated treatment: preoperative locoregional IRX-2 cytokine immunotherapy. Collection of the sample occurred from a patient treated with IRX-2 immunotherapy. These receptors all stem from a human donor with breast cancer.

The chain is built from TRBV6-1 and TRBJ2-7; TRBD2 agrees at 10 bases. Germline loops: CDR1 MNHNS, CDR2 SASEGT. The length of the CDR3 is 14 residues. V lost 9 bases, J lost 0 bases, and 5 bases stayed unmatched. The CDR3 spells CASTWTSGSYEQYF. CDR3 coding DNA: TGTGCCAGTACCTGGACTAGCGGCTCCTACGAGCAGTACTTC.

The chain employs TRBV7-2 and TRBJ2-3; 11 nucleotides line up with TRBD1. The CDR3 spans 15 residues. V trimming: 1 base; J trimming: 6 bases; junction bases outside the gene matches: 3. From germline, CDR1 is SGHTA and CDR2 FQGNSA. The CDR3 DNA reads TGTGCCAGCAGCTTAGAGCGGGACAGGGGGGATACGCAGTATTTT. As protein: CASSLERDRGDTQYF. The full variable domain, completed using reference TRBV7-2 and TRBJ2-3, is GAGVSQSPSNKVTEKGKDVELRCDPISGHTALYWYRQSLGQGLEFLIYFQGNSAPDKSGLPSDRFSAERTGGSVSTLTIQRTQQEDSAVYLCASSLERDRGDTQYFGPGTRLTVL.

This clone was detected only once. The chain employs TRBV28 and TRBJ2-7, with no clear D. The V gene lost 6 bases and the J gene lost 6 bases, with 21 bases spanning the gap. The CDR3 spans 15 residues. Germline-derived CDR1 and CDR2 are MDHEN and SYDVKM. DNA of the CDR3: TGTGCCAGCAGCTCACGGTCGGACGGTGTCCCCGAGCAGTACTTC. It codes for CASSSRSDGVPEQYF.

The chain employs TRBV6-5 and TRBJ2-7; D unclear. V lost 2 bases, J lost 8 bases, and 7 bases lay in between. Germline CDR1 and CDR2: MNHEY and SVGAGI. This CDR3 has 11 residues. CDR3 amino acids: CASSYMGKQYF. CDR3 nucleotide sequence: TGTGCCAGCAGTTACATGGGGAAGCAGTACTTC.

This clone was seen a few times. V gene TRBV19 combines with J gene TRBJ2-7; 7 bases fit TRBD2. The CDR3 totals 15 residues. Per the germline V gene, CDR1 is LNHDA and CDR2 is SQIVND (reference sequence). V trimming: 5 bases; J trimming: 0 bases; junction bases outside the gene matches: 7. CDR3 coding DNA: TGTGCCAGTAGTTCACGGAGCGGGGTCTCCTACGAGCAGTACTTC. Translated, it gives CASSSRSGVSYEQYF.

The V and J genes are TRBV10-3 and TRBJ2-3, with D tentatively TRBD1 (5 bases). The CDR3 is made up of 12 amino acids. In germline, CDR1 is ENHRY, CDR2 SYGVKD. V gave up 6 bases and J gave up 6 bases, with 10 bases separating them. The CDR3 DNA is TGTGCCATCAGGCCTCAGGGCGATACGCAGTATTTT. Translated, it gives CAIRPQGDTQYF.

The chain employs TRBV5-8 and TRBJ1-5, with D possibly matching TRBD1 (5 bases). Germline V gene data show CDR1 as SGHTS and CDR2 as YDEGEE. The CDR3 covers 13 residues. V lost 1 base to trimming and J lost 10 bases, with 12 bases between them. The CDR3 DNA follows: TGTGCCAGCAGCTTGCACCGGGGCGGACCCCAGCATTTT. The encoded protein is CASSLHRGGPQHF.

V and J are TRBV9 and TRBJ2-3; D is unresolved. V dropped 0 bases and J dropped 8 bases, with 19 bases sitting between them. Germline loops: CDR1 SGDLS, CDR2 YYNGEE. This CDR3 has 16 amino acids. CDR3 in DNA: TGTGCCAGCAGCGTAGACACCGATCCTTCCCGAGGTACGCAGTATTTT. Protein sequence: CASSVDTDPSRGTQYF.

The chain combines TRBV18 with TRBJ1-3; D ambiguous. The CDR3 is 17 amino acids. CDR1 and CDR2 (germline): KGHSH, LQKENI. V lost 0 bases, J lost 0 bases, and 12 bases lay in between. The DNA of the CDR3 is TGTGCCAGCTCACCACCTGGCCGTGTGCCCTCTGGAAACACCATATATTTT. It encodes CASSPPGRVPSGNTIYF. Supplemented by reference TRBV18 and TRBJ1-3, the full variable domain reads NAGVMQNPRHLVRRRGQEARLRCSPMKGHSHVYWYRQLPEEGLKFMVYLQKENIIDESGMPKERFSAEFPKEGPSILRIQQVVRGDSAAYFCASSPPGRVPSGNTIYFGEGSWLTVV.

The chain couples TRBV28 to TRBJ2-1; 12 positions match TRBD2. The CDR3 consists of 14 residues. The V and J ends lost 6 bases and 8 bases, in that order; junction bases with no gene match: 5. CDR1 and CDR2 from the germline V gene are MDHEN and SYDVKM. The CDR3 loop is CASSRTSGVYEQFF. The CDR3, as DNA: TGTGCCAGCAGCCGGACTAGCGGGGTCTATGAGCAGTTCTTC.

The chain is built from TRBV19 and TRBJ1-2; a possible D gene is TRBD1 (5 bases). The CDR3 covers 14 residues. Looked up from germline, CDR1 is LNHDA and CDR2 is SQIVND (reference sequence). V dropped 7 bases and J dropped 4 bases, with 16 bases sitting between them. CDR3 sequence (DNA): TGTGCCAGTACCCCCGGGGGGGTAACCTATGGCTACACCTTC. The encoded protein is CASTPGGVTYGYTF.

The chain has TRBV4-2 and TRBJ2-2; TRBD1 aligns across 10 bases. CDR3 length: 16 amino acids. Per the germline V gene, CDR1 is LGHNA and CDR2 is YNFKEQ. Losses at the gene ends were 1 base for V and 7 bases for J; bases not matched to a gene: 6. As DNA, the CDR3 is TGTGCCAGCAGCCAAGCGGACAGGGGGTATGGCGGGGAGCTGTTTTTT. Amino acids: CASSQADRGYGGELFF.

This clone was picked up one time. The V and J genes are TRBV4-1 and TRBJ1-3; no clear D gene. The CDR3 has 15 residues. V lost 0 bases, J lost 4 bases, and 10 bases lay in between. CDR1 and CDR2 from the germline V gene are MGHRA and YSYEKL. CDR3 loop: CASSQDREQGNTIYF. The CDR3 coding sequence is TGCGCCAGCAGCCAAGATCGGGAACAGGGAAACACCATATATTTT.

CDR3 in DNA: TGTGCCAGCAGCTTAGCGCCGTCAGGGGAAGAGACCCAGTACTTC. Its translation is CASSLAPSGEETQYF. The chain has TRBV7-9 and TRBJ2-5; D possibly corresponds to TRBD1 (6 bases). Looked up from germline, CDR1 is SEHNR and CDR2 is FQNEAQ (reference sequence). The CDR3 contains 15 residues. V lost 0 bases and J lost 3, with 11 bases in between.

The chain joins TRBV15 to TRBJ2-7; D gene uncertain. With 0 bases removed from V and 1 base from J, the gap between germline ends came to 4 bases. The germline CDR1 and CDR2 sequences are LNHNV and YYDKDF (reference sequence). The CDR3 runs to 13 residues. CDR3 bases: TGTGCCACCAGCAGAGACCCGTCCTACGAGCAGTACTTC. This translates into CATSRDPSYEQYF.

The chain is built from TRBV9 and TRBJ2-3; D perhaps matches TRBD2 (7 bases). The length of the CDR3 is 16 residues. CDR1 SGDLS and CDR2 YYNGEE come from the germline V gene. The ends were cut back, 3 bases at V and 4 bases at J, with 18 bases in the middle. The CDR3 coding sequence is TGTGCCAGCAGCGCCGTGGCGGGGGCGGGCTCAGATACGCAGTATTTT. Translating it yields CASSAVAGAGSDTQYF.

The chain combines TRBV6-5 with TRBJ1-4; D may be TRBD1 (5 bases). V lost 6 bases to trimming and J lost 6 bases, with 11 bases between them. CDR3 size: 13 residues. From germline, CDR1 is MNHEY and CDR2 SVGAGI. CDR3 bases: TGTGCCAGCAGGGCGGGGGTCGATGAAAAACTGTTTTTT. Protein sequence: CASRAGVDEKLFF.

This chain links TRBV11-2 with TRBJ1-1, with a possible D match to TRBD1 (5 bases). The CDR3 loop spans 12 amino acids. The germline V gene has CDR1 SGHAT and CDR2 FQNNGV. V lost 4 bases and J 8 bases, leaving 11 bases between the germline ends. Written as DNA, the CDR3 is TGTGCCAGCAGCTCCCTCCGGGGGGAAGCTTTCTTT. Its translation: CASSSLRGEAFF.